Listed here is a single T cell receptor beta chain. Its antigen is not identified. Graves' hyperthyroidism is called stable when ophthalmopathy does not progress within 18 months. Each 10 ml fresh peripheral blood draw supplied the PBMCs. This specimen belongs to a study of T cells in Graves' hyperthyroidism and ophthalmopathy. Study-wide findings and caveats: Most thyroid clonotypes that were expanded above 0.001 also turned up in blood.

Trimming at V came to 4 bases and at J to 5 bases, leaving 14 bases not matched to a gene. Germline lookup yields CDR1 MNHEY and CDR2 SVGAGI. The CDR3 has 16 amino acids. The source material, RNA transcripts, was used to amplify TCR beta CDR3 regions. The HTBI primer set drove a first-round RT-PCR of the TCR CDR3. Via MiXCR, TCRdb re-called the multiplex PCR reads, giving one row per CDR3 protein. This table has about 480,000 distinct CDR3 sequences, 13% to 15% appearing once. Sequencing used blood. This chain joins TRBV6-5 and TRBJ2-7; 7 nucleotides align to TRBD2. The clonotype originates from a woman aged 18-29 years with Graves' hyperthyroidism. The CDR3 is CASSLGGLAGRDEQYF. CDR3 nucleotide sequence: TGTGCCAGCAGTTTGGGCGGATTGGCAGGGAGGGACGAGCAGTACTTC.